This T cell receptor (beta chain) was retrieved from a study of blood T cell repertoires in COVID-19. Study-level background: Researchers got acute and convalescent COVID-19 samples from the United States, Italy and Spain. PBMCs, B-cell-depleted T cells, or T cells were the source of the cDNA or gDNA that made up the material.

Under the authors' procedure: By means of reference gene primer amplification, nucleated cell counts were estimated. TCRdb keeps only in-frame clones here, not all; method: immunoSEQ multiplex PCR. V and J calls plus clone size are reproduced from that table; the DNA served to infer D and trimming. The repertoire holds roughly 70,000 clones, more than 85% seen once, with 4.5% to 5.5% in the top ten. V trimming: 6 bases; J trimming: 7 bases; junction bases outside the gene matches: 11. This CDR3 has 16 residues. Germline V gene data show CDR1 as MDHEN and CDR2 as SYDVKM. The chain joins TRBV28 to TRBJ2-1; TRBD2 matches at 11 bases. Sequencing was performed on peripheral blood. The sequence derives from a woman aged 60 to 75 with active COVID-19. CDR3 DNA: TGTGCCAGCAGCCCCGTCCCGGGACTAGCGGTAAATGAGCAGTTCTTC. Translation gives CASSPVPGLAVNEQFF.